This is a list of T cell receptor beta chains from one sample in a study of technical replicates of blood from four donors. Only in-frame clones appear in the TCRdb table, and some are missing; sequencing was by immunoSEQ multiplex PCR. Of 85,000 or so clones in the sample, 94% are singletons; the top ten hold around 0.25%. What was sequenced was T cells isolated from PBMCs. The receptors were sampled from a human donor in good health. The CDR3 runs from the conserved cysteine through the conserved F or W. A D gene is named only where the DNA matches it firmly. Clone size appears in some rows only: once, few, many, or a class for an expanded clone.

V	J	D	size	DNA	CDR3
TRBV18	TRBJ1-1	-	-	TGTGCCAGCTCACGATTACAGGAGAACACTGAAGCTTTCTTT	CASSRLQENTEAFF
TRBV4-1	TRBJ1-1	TRBD1	-	TGCGCCAGCAGCCACCGTAGAAAAACGGGACAGTTGAACACTGAAGCTTTCTTT	CASSHRRKTGQLNTEAFF
TRBV2	TRBJ2-5	-	-	TGTGCCAGCAGCCAGATACCGGGAGAGACCCAGTACTTC	CASSQIPGETQYF
TRBV9	TRBJ2-2	TRBD2	-	TGTGCCAGCAGGGACCTAGCGGGGGCCGGGGAGCTGTTTTTT	CASRDLAGAGELFF
TRBV4-1	TRBJ1-2	TRBD1	-	TGCGCCAGCAGCAACGGACAGGGATCTCTCAACTATGGCTACACCTTC	CASSNGQGSLNYGYTF
TRBV5-6	TRBJ2-3	-	-	TGTGCCAGCAGCTTGGCGGGGGGCACAGATACGCAGTATTTT	CASSLAGGTDTQYF
TRBV7-3	TRBJ2-5	-	-	TGTGCCAGCAGCTTAACGCGGGACAGCTACCAAGAGACCCAGTACTTC	CASSLTRDSYQETQYF
TRBV10-2	TRBJ2-3	TRBD1	-	TGCGCCAGCAGTCATTGGACAGGGAACCTCCTCACAGATACGCAGTATTTT	CASSHWTGNLLTDTQYF
TRBV7-9	TRBJ2-7	-	-	TGTGCCAGCAGCTCTCGGACAGACTCCGAGCAGTACTTC	CASSSRTDSEQYF
TRBV6-5	TRBJ2-1	-	-	TGTGCCAGCAGTTACTCCCAGAGGGTCCCACTCAATGAGCAGTTCTTC	CASSYSQRVPLNEQFF
TRBV5-1	TRBJ1-2	-	-	TGCGCCAGCAGCAACTCTACCTCATTTAATGGCTACACCTTC	CASSNSTSFNGYTF
TRBV4-1	TRBJ2-7	TRBD2	-	TGCGCCAGCAGCCAGGTTACTAGCGGTTACGAGCAGTACTTC	CASSQVTSGYEQYF
TRBV5-1	TRBJ1-2	TRBD1	-	TGCGCCAGCAGCCCTCGCCGGGACAGGGGCCTCTATGGCTACACCTTC	CASSPRRDRGLYGYTF
TRBV7-9	TRBJ2-5	-	once	TGTGCCAGCAGCTTAGGCACCAGGGGAGAGACCCAGTACTTC	CASSLGTRGETQYF
TRBV18	TRBJ1-1	-	-	TGTGCCAGCTCACGCGACTGGGCTGAAGCTTTCTTT	CASSRDWAEAFF
TRBV4-1	TRBJ2-6	TRBD2	-	TGCGCCAGCAGCCATGCTAGCGGGAGGGCCGGGGCCAACGTCCTGACTTTC	CASSHASGRAGANVLTF
TRBV30	TRBJ1-5	TRBD1	-	TGTGCCTGGAGTGCCGGGACAGGGGGCCAGCCCCAGCATTTT	CAWSAGTGGQPQHF
TRBV7-2	TRBJ1-1	TRBD1	-	TGTGCCAGCAGCTTCTCTAGGACAGGGGGAAACACTGAAGCTTTCTTT	CASSFSRTGGNTEAFF
TRBV19	TRBJ1-1	TRBD1	-	TGTGCCAGCCTAACAGGGGGGGACACTGAAGCTTTCTTT	CASLTGGDTEAFF
TRBV19	TRBJ1-3	TRBD1	once	TGTGCCAGTAGCTTACAGGGGGCTGGAAACACCATATATTTT	CASSLQGAGNTIYF
TRBV6-5	TRBJ1-2	-	-	TGTGCCAGCAGTGAGACAGGTCGTCTCTTTGGTTACACCTTC	CASSETGRLFGYTF
TRBV2	TRBJ2-7	-	-	TGTGCCAGCAGTAGGGACTTCTCCTACGAGCAGTACTTC	CASSRDFSYEQYF
TRBV20-1	TRBJ2-5	-	-	TGCAGTGCTAGTGGCTTGAAGACCCAGTACTTC	CSASGLKTQYF
TRBV15	TRBJ1-5	TRBD1	-	TGTGCCACCAGCTCAAGGACAGGGATGTTAGTGTATAGCAATCAGCCCCAGCATTTT	CATSSRTGMLVYSNQPQHF
TRBV2	TRBJ1-3	-	-	TGTGCCAGCAGTGAAGGGCCCAGAAGAAACACCATATATTTT	CASSEGPRRNTIYF
TRBV10-3	TRBJ1-2	TRBD1	-	TGTGCCACCCGGGACAGGGGGCGCGGCTATGGCTACACCTTC	CATRDRGRGYGYTF
TRBV5-1	TRBJ2-7	-	-	TGCGCCAGCAGCTTGGAGCCGGGGTACCCCGGCGAGCAGTACTTC	CASSLEPGYPGEQYF
TRBV29-1	TRBJ2-1	TRBD1	-	TGCAGCGCAGGGACAGGGGCCTACAATGAGCAGTTCTTC	CSAGTGAYNEQFF
TRBV11-3	TRBJ2-7	TRBD2	once	TGTGCCAGCAGCCTCTCCGGGGGGGGCTCCTACGAGCAGTACTTC	CASSLSGGGSYEQYF
TRBV15	TRBJ2-7	TRBD1	-	TGTGCCACCAGCAGAGATGGGACAGGATCCTACGAGCAGTACTTC	CATSRDGTGSYEQYF
TRBV19	TRBJ1-5	-	-	TGTGCCAGTAAACGGGGGGATCAGCCCCAGCATTTT	CASKRGDQPQHF
TRBV28	TRBJ2-3	TRBD1	-	TGTGCCAGCAGAACCGGGACAGACACAGATACGCAGTATTTT	CASRTGTDTDTQYF
TRBV19	TRBJ2-2	-	-	TGTGCCAGTAGTCCGGGACACATTCAGGCCGGGGAGCTGTTTTTT	CASSPGHIQAGELFF
TRBV10-2	TRBJ2-2	-	-	TGCGCCAGCAGGAGGGGGGGTTGGGACACCGGGGAGCTGTTTTTT	CASRRGGWDTGELFF
TRBV4-1	TRBJ1-2	-	-	TGCGCCAGCAGCCATGTTTTAGGAGATAACTATGGCTACACCTTC	CASSHVLGDNYGYTF
TRBV5-1	TRBJ2-7	-	-	TGCGCCAGCAGCCTTCAAGGGGAAGAGCAGTACTTC	CASSLQGEEQYF
TRBV5-4	TRBJ2-7	TRBD1	-	TGTGCCAGCAGGAAGGGGACAGATATCTCCTACGAGCAGTACTTC	CASRKGTDISYEQYF
TRBV7-8	TRBJ1-1	TRBD1	-	TGTGCCAGCAGCCTACGGACAGGGGGCGAAGAAGCTTTCTTT	CASSLRTGGEEAFF
TRBV2	TRBJ1-1	TRBD1	-	TGTGCCAGCAGGGTTCGACAGGGACCCATCTCATCGAACACTGAAGCTTTCTTT	CASRVRQGPISSNTEAFF
TRBV5-6	TRBJ2-5	-	-	TGTGCCAGCAGCTTGAGGGCGGGGCAAGAGACCCAGTACTTC	CASSLRAGQETQYF
TRBV4-1	TRBJ1-4	-	-	TGCGCCAGCTCCACGCCGCAGATACCTAATGAAAAACTGTTTTTT	CASSTPQIPNEKLFF
TRBV28	TRBJ2-1	TRBD2	-	TGTGCCAGCGGCGGGGGGGCCGCCCAGGGGAATGAGCAGTTCTTC	CASGGGAAQGNEQFF
TRBV15	TRBJ1-5	TRBD1	-	TGTGCCACCAGCAGACGGGACAGGCAGGGGGATCAGCCCCAGCATTTT	CATSRRDRQGDQPQHF
TRBV27	TRBJ1-1	-	-	TGTGCCAGCAGTTTATCGCTCGGGACTGAAGCTTTCTTT	CASSLSLGTEAFF
TRBV30	TRBJ1-5	-	-	TGTGCCTGGAGCTTATACCGGACACTTAATCAGCCCCAGCATTTT	CAWSLYRTLNQPQHF
TRBV30	TRBJ2-1	TRBD2	-	TGTGCCTGGAGTGTGACTAGCGGCTACAATGAGCAGTTCTTC	CAWSVTSGYNEQFF
TRBV18	TRBJ2-6	-	-	TGTGCCAGCTCCACCCGGGACTCCGCCTCTGGGGCCAACGTCCTGACTTTC	CASSTRDSASGANVLTF
TRBV6-1	TRBJ1-1	-	-	TGTGCCAGCAGTGAAGCGCATACTGCAGGTGGTGAAGCTTTCTTT	CASSEAHTAGGEAFF
TRBV7-9	TRBJ1-2	-	-	TGTGCCAGCAGCCCAACAGGAGAGGCGAGTGGCTACACCTTC	CASSPTGEASGYTF
TRBV25-1	TRBJ1-3	TRBD1	-	TGTGCCAGCAGTGCCACAGGGGAAGGTGGAAACACCATATATTTT	CASSATGEGGNTIYF
TRBV7-9	TRBJ2-3	TRBD1	-	TGTGCCAGCAGCCTTGGACAGGGGCAGTCAGATACGCAGTATTTT	CASSLGQGQSDTQYF
TRBV5-1	TRBJ2-7	TRBD2	-	TGCGCCAGCAGCTTGGGGGGTGGCCGCGGACTAGTTTACGAGCAGTACTTC	CASSLGGGRGLVYEQYF